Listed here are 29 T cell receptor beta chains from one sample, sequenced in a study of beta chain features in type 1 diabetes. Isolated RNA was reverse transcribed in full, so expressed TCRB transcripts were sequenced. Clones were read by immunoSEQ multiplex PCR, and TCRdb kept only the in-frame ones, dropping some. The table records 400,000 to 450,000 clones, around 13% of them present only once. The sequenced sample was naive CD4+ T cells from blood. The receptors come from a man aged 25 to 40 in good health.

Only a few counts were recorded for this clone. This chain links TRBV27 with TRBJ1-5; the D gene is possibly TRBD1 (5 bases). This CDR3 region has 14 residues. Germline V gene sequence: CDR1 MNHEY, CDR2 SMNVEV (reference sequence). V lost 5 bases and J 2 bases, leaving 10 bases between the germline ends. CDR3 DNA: TGTGCCAGCAGTCTTGGGACCGGCAATCAGCCCCAGCATTTT. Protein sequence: CASSLGTGNQPQHF.

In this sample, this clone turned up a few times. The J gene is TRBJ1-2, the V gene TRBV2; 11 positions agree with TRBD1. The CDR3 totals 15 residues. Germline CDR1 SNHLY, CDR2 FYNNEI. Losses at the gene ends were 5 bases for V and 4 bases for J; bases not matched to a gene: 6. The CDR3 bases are TGTGCCAGCAGTTCTGGACAGGGGGCTGGCTATGGCTACACCTTC. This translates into CASSSGQGAGYGYTF.

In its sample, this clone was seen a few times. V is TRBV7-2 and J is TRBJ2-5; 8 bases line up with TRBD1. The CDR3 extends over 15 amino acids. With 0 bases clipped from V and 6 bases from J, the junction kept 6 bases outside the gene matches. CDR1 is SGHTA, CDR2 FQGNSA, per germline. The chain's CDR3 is CASSLAGDRRQTQYF. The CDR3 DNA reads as TGTGCCAGCAGCTTAGCTGGGGACAGGCGGCAGACCCAGTACTTC.

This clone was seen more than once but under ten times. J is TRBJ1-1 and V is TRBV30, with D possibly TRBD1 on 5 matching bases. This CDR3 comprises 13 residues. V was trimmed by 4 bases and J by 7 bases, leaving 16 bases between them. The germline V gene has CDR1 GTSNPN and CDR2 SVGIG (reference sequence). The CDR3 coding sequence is TGTGCCTGGACTGTAACGACAGCCAGTGAAGCTTTCTTT. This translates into CAWTVTTASEAFF.

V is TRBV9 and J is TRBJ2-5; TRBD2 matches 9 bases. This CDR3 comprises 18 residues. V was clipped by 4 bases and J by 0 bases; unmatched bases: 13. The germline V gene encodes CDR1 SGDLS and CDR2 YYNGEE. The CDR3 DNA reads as TGTGCCAGCAGCACGACACCCATAGCGGGGGCGAACCAAGAGACCCAGTACTTC. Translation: CASSTTPIAGANQETQYF.

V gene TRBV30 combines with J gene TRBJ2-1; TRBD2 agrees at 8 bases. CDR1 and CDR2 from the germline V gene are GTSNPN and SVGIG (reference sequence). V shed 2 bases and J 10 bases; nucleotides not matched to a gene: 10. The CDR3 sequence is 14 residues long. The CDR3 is CAWSTTGGPWEQFF. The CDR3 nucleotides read TGTGCCTGGAGTACAACGGGAGGGCCATGGGAGCAGTTCTTC.

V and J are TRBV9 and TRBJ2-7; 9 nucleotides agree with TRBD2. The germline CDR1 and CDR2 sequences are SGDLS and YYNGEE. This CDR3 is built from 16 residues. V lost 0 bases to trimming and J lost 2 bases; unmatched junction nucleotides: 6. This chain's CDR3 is CASSVDSGGRTYEQYF. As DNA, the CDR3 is TGTGCCAGCAGCGTAGATAGCGGGGGCAGGACCTACGAGCAGTACTTC.

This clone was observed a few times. The chain's CDR3 is CASSQALGQSTDTQYF. In DNA, the CDR3 is TGTGCCAGCAGCCAAGCGCTGGGACAAAGCACAGATACGCAGTATTTT. The rearrangement uses TRBV4-2 and TRBJ2-3; D possibly corresponds to TRBD1 (6 bases). V was clipped by 1 base and J by 0 bases, with 11 bases between them. CDR1 is LGHNA and CDR2 is YNFKEQ in the germline V gene. The CDR3 is 16 residues long.

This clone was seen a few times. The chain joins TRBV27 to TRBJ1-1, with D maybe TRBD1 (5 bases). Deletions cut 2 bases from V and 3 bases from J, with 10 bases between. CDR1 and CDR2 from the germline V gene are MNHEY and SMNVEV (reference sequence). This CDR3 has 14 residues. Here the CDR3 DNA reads TGTGCCAGCAGTTTAGAGGGGAGGTACACTGAAGCTTTCTTT. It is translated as CASSLEGRYTEAFF.

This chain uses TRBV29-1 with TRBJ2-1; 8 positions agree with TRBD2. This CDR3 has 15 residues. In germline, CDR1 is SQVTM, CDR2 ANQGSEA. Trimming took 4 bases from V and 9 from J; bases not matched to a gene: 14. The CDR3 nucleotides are TGCAGCGTTGCTCATCTCGGGGGGGCCGCGGGTGAGCAGTTCTTC. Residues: CSVAHLGGAAGEQFF.

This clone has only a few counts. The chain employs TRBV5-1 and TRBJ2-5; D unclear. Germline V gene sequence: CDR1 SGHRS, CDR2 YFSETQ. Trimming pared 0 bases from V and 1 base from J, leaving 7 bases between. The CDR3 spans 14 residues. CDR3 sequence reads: CASSLGQFQETQYF. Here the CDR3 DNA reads TGCGCCAGCAGCTTGGGTCAGTTCCAAGAGACCCAGTACTTC.

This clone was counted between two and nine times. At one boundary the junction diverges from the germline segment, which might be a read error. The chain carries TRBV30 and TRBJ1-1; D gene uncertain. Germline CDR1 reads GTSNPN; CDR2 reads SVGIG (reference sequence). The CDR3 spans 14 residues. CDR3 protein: CSWSQTTGPLEAFF. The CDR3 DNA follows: TGTTCCTGGAGTCAAACCACCGGACCGCTTGAAGCTTTCTTT.

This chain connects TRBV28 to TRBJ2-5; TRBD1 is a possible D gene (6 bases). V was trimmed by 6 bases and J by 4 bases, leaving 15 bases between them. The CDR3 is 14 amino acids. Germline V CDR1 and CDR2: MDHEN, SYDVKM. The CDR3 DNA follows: TGTGCCAGCAGAGGCACAGGGTTCGGAGAGACCCAGTACTTC. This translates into CASRGTGFGETQYF.

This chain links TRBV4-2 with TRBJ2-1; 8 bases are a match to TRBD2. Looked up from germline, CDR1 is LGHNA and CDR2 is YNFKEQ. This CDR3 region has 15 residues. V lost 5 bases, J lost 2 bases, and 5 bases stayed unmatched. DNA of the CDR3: TGTGCCAGCAGCGCTAGCGGGCGAACCTACAATGAGCAGTTCTTC. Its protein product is CASSASGRTYNEQFF.

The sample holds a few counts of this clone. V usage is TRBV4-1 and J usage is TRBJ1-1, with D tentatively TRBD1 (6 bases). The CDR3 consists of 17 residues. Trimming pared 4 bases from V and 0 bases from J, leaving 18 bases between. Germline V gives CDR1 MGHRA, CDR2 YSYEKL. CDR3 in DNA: TGCGCCAGCAGCCTATGGCCGGACAGTAACATGAACACTGAAGCTTTCTTT. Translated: CASSLWPDSNMNTEAFF.

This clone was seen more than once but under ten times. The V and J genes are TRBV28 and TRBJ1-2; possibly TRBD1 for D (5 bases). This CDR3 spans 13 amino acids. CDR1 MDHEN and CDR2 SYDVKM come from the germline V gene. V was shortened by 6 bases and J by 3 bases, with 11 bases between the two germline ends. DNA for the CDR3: TGTGCCAGCAGCCGCCGAGGGGACTATGGCTACACCTTC. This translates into CASSRRGDYGYTF.

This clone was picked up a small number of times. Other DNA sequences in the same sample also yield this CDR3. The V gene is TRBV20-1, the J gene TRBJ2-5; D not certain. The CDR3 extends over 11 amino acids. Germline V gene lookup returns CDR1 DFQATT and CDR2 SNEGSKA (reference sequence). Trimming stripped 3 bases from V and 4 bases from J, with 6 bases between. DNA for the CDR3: TGCAGTGCTAGTTCGGGAGAGACCCAGTACTTC. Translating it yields CSASSGETQYF.

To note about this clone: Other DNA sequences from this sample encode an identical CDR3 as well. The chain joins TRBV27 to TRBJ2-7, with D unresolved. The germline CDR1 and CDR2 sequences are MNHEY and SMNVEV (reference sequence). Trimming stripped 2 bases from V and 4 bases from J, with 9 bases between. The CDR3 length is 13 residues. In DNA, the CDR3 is TGTGCCAGCAGTTTACGTCAAGGTTACGAGCAGTACTTC. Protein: CASSLRQGYEQYF.

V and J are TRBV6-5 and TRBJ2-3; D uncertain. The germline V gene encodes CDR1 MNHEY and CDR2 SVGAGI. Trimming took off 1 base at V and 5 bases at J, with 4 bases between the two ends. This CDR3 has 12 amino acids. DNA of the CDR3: TGTGCCAGCAGTTACTATGGAGATACGCAGTATTTT. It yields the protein CASSYYGDTQYF.

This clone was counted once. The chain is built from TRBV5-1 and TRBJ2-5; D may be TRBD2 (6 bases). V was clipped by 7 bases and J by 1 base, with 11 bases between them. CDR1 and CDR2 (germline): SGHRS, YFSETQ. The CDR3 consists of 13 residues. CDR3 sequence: CASGTGSQETQYF. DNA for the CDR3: TGCGCCAGCGGGACTGGAAGCCAAGAGACCCAGTACTTC.

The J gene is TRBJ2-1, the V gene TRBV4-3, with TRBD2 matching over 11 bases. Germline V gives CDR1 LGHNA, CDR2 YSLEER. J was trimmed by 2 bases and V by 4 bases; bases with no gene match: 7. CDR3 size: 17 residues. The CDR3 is CASSPNRGLAAYNEQFF. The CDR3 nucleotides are TGCGCCAGCAGCCCGAACCGGGGACTAGCGGCCTACAATGAGCAGTTCTTC.

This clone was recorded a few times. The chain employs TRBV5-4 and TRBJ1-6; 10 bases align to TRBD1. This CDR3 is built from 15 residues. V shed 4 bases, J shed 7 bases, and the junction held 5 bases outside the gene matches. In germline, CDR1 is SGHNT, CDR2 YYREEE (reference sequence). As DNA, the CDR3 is TGTGCCAGCAGCCCGGGACAGGGGTTGAATTCACCCCTCCACTTT. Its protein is CASSPGQGLNSPLHF.

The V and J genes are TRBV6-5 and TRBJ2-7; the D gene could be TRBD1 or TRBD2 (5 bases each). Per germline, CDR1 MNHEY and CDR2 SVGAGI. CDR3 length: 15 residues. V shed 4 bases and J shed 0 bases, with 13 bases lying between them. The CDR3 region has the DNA TGTGCCAGCAGTTCCCCGTTGGGGGTCTCCTACGAGCAGTACTTC. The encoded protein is CASSSPLGVSYEQYF.

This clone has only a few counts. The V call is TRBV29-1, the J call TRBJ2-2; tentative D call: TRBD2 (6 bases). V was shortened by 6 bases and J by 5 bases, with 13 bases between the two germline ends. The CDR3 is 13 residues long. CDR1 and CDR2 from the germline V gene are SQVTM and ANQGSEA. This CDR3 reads CSVHSGGTGELFF. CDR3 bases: TGCAGCGTGCACTCCGGGGGTACCGGGGAGCTGTTTTTT.

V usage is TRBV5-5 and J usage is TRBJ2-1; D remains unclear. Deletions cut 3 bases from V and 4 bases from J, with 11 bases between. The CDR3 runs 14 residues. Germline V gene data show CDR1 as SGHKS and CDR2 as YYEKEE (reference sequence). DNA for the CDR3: TGTGCCAGCAGCTCGGTGCGTGTATACAATGAGCAGTTCTTC. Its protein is CASSSVRVYNEQFF.

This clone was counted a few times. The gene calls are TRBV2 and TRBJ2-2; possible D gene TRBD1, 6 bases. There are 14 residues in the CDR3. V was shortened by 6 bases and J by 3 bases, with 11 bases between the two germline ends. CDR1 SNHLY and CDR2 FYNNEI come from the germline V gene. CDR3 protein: CASREQGDTGELFF. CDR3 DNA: TGTGCCAGCAGGGAACAGGGAGACACCGGGGAGCTGTTTTTT.

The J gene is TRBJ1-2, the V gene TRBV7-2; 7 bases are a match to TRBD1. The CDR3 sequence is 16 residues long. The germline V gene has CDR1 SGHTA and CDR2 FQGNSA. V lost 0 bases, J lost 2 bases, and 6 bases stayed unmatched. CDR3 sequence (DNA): TGTGCCAGCAGCTTAGCCCCGGGACAGAGGAACTATGGCTACACCTTC. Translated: CASSLAPGQRNYGYTF.

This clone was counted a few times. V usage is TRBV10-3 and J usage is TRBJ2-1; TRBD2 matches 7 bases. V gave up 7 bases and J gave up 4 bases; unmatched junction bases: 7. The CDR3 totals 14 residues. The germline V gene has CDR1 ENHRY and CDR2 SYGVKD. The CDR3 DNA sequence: TGTGCCATCAAGGTGCTAGCGGATTACAATGAGCAGTTCTTC. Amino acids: CAIKVLADYNEQFF.

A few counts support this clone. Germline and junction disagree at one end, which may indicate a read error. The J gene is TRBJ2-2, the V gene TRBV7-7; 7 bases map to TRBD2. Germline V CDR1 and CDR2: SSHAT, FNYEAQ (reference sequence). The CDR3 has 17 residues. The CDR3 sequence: CASSLSSLAAGTGELFF. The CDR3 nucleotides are TGTGCTAGCAGCTTGTCTTCTCTAGCGGCGGGGACCGGGGAGCTGTTTTTT.